This paragraph reports one TCR beta chain. The target antigen is unknown. This sample is drawn from a study of shared clonotypes between healthy human individuals. The study's findings and limits: The generation probabilities recorded for non-shared clonotypes fell below those of clonotypes shared by all four donors.

Germline V CDR1 and CDR2: MDHEN, SYDVKM. The CDR3 covers 13 residues. Trimming took 6 bases from V and 0 from J, leaving 6 bases between them. The method was immunoSEQ multiplex PCR; TCRdb's version includes in-frame clones alone and lacks a portion of them. The sample includes about 2.4 million clones, approximately 93% of them seen just once. This chain joins TRBV28 and TRBJ2-1, with D unresolved. The material sequenced was naive CD4+ T cells from PBMCs. The subset here: CD45RA+ positively selected. This TCR was recovered from a man aged 18 to 35 in good health. Some clones in this sample may be carry-over from other donors' samples. CDR3 residues: CASRMDSYNEQFF. DNA for the CDR3: TGTGCCAGCAGAATGGACTCCTACAATGAGCAGTTCTTC.